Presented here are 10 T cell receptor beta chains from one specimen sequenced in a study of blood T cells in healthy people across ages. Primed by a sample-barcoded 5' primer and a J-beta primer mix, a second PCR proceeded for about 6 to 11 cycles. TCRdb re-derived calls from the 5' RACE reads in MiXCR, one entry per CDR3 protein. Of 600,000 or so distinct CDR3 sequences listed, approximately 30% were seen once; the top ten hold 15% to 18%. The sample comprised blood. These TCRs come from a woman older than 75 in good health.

The CDR3 nucleotides are TGCAGTGCTAGAGATCCGGGACAGGGGAATTCACCCCTCCACTTT. Translating it yields CSARDPGQGNSPLHF. This chain joins TRBV20-1 and TRBJ1-6; the match to TRBD1 covers 10 bases. The CDR3 contains 15 residues. Germline V lookup: CDR1 DFQATT, CDR2 SNEGSKA (reference sequence). J lost 7 bases, V lost 0 bases, and 3 bases had no gene match.

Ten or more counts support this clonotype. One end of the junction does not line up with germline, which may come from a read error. CDR3 sequence (DNA): TGCAGCGTGGAAGGGACTAGCGGGGCAGCACAAGAGACCCAGTACTTC. Protein sequence: CSVEGTSGAAQETQYF. The chain combines TRBV29-1 with TRBJ2-5, with 13 bases fitting TRBD2. Germline lookup yields CDR1 SQVTM and CDR2 ANQGSEA. This CDR3 has 16 residues.

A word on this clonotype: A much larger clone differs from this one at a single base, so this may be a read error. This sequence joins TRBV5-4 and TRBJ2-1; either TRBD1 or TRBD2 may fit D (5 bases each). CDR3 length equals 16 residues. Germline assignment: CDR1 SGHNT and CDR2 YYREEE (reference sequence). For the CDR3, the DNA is TGTGCCAGCAGCCCTTTGGGGGTGAGCTCCTACAATGGGCAGTTCTTC. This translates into CASSPLGVSSYNGQFF.

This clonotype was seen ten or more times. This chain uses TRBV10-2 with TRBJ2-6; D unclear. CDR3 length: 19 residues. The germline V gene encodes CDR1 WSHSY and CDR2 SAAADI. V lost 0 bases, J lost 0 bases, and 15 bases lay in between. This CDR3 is CASSESSLRWASGANVLTF. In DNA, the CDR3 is TGCGCCAGCAGTGAGTCGAGCCTCAGATGGGCCTCTGGGGCCAACGTCCTGACTTTC.

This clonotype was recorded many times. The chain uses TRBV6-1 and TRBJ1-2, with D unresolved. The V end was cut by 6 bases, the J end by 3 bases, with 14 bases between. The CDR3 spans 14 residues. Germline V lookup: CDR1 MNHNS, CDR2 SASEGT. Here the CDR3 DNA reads TGTGCCAGCAGGGCAGCCCAGCCCCACTATGGCTACACCTTC. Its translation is CASRAAQPHYGYTF.

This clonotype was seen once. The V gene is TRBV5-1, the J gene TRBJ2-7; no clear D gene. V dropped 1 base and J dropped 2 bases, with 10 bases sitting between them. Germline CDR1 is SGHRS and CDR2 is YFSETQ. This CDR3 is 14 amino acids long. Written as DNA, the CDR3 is TGCGCCAGCAGCTTGAGGTATTCCCCCTACGAGCAGTACTTC. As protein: CASSLRYSPYEQYF.

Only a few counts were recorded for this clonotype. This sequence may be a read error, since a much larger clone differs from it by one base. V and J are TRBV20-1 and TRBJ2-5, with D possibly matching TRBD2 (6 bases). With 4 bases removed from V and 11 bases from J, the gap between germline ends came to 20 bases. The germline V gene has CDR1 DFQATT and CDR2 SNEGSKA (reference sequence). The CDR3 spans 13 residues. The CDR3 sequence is CSANGGLYNEQYF. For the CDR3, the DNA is TGCAGTGCTAACGGGGGACTCTACAATGAGCAGTACTTC.

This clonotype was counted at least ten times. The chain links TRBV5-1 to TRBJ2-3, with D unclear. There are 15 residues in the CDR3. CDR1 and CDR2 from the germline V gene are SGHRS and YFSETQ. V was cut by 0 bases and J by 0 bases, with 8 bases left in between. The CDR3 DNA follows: TGCGCCAGCAGCTTGGACAGTTCTAGCACAGATACGCAGTATTTT. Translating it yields CASSLDSSSTDTQYF.

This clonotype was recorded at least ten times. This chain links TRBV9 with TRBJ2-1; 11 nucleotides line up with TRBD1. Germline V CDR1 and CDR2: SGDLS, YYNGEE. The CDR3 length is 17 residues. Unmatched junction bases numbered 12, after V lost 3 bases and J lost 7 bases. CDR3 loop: CASSARGGQGASNEQFF. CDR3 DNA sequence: TGTGCCAGCAGCGCGAGGGGTGGACAGGGGGCTTCAAATGAGCAGTTCTTC. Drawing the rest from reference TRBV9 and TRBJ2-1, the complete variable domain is DSGVTQTPKHLITATGQRVTLRCSPRSGDLSVYWYQQSLDQGLQFLIQYYNGEERAKGNILERFSAQQFPDLHSELNLSSLELGDSALYFCASSARGGQGASNEQFFGPGTRLTVL.

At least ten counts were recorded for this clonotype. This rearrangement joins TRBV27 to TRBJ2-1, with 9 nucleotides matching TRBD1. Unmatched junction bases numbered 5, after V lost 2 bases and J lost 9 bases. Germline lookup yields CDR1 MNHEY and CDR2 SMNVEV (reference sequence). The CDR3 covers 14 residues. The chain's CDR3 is CASSLGQGQGEQFF. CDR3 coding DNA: TGTGCCAGCAGTTTAGGACAGGGGCAGGGTGAGCAGTTCTTC.